A single T cell receptor beta chain is shown here with its context. The target of this receptor is not known. Per-nucleotide qualities are absent, and no much larger clonotype sits a single base away. The CDR3 covers 16 residues, taking in both the cysteine and the phenylalanine. Here the CDR3 DNA is all that survives: 48 bases in frame from base 1. The V end loses 8 bases and the J end loses 5 bases, and a stretch of 24 bases separates them. As encoded in the germline V gene (reference sequence), CDR1 is WNHNN while CDR2 is SYGVQD. These data originate in a study of ipilimumab plus nivolumab after autologous stem cell transplantation (TCRdb year 2021). The study in broad terms: The median number of doses that trial patients received was 5 for ipilimumab and 8 for nivolumab. The myeloma cohort included high-risk transplant-naive patients and patients relapsing within 3 years of a first autologous transplant. The trial enrolled patients with high-risk diffuse large B cell lymphoma, mature T cell lymphoma, or multiple myeloma undergoing autologous transplant. The intent-to-treat population of the trial was made up of about 37 patients. The paper's findings and limits, for the study overall: The authors stated that profiles of the T cell receptor repertoire, regulatory T cell phenotype and gut microbiota provided a biologic rationale for studying this approach further. Combined checkpoint inhibition appeared tolerable as post-transplant consolidation, according to the authors' conclusion.

Libraries were built with the immunoSEQ multiplex PCR assay. Entries here come from immuneACCESS through TCRdb and include only in-frame sequences with V and J called. Some clones fail to appear in such tables; in the studies checked, an unresolved V gene covers under half of the shortfall, and the cause of the remainder is unknown. In all, the sample holds fewer than 10,000 clones, and 60% to 70% of those were seen once. The top ten hold about a sixth of the sample. Checkpoint therapy was initiated 14 to 28 days after autologous transplant, and ipilimumab was administered at 1 mg/kg intravenously on day 1 of selected weeks. The nivolumab dose was 3 mg/kg intravenously, delivered on day 1 of weeks 1, 4, 7, 10, and every two weeks through week 26. Combined checkpoint inhibition with ipilimumab and nivolumab as consolidation after autologous stem cell transplantation was tested in a Phase Ib clinical trial.

The V gene is TRBV10-1 and the J gene is TRBJ1-2; the D gene cannot be resolved reliably. Sequences were derived from PBMCs, sampled in a trial of ipilimumab plus nivolumab as post-transplant consolidation. The sequence was obtained from a female donor with multiple myeloma. The sequenced DNA is TGCGCCAGCCGTAGCAAGGGTCGCGCACAAAATTATGGCTACACCTTC. Its protein reads: CASRSKGRAQNYGYTF.